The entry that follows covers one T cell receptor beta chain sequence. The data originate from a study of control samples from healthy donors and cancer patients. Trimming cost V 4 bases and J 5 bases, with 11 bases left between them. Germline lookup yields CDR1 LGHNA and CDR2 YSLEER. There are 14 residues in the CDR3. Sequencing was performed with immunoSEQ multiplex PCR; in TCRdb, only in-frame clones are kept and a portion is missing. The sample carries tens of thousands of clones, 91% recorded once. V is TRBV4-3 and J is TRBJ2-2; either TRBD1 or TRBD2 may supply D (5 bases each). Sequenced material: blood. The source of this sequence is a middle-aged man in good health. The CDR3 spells CASSLEWGTGELFF. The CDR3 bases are TGCGCCAGCAGCCTTGAGTGGGGGACCGGGGAGCTGTTTTTT.